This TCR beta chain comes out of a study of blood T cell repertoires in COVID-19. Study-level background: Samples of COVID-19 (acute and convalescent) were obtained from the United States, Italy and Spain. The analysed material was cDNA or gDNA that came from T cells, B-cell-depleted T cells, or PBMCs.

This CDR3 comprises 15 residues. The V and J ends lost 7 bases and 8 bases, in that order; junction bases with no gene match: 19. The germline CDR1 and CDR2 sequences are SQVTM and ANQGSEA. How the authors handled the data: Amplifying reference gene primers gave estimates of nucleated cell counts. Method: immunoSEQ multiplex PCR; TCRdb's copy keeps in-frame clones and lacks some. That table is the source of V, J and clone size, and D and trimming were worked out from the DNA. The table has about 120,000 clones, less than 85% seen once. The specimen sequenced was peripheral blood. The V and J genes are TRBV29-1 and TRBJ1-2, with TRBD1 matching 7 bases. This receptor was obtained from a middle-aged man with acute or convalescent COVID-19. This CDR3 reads CSAGAGTVVLSGYTF. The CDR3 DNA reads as TGCAGCGCTGGAGCCGGGACAGTCGTTCTTAGCGGCTACACCTTC.